This TCR beta chain was captured by sequencing in a study of T cells in Graves' hyperthyroidism and ophthalmopathy. Germline values: CDR1 PRHDT, CDR2 FYEKMQ (reference sequence). Unmatched junction bases numbered 6, after V lost 4 bases and J lost 4 bases. The CDR3 is 14 amino acids. RNA transcripts served as the template for amplifying TCR beta CDR3 regions. The HTBI primer set served for first-round RT-PCR of the TCR CDR3. TCRdb re-analysed the multiplex PCR reads in MiXCR, keeping a single row per CDR3 protein. The sample lists roughly 800,000 distinct CDR3 sequences; about 38% were seen once. With a duration under 2 months, the hyperthyroidism was newly diagnosed in patients aged 18 to 65. Exclusion followed for patients with uncontrolled infection, other autoimmune disease, pregnancy or lactation. About this clonotype: Its cognate antigen is unknown.

Study-level points and caveats: Expanded thyroid clonotypes (above 0.001) were mostly also found in blood.

Sequenced: blood. The chain employs TRBV13 and TRBJ1-2; 7 nucleotides align to TRBD1. This TCR derives from a man between 18 and 35 years old with Graves' hyperthyroidism. The CDR3 DNA reads TGTGCCAGCAGCTCGACAGGGAGGGTCTATGGCTACACCTTC. The encoded protein is CASSSTGRVYGYTF.